The clone carrying this TCR beta chain appeared once. Clones were read by immunoSEQ multiplex PCR, and TCRdb kept only the in-frame ones, dropping some. The profile shows roughly 97,000 clones, 80% to 95% of them singletons. This sample is drawn from a study of graft-versus-host responses after intestinal transplantation. There are 20 residues in the CDR3. V dropped 0 bases and J dropped 0 bases, with 21 bases sitting between them. Germline V gene lookup returns CDR1 SGHDN and CDR2 FVKESK. The clonotype was recovered from a human patient who received an intestinal transplant, so some T cells may come from the graft donor. This chain links TRBV14 with TRBJ1-3; tentatively, D is TRBD1 (6 bases). Sequencing used PBMCs, obtained about 450 days after intestinal transplant. CDR3 coding DNA: TGTGCCAGCAGCCAAGATCGAGGGGGACATTCTTCATCCTCTGGAAACACCATATATTTT. Amino acid sequence: CASSQDRGGHSSSSGNTIYF.